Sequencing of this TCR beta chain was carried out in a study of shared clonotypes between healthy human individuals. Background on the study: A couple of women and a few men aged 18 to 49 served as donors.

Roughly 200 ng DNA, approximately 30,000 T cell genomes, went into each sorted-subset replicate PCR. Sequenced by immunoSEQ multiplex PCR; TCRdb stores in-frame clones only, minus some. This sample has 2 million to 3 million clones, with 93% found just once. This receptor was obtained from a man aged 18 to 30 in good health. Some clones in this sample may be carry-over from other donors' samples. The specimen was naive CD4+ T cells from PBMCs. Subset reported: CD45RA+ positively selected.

The CDR3 region is CASAAAAYNEQFF. CDR3 coding DNA: TGTGCCAGCGCAGCCGCCGCCTACAATGAGCAGTTCTTC. The chain joins TRBV7-3 to TRBJ2-1, with unresolved D. Trimming took off 8 bases at V and 2 bases at J, with 10 bases between the two ends. Germline CDR1 is SGHTA and CDR2 is FQGTGA. This CDR3 has 13 amino acids. The full variable domain, with the rest looked up from reference TRBV7-3 and TRBJ2-1, is GAGVSQTPSNKVTEKGKYVELRCDPISGHTALYWYRQSLGQGPEFLIYFQGTGAADDSGLPNDRFFAVRPEGSVSTLKIQRTERGDSAVYLCASAAAAYNEQFFGPGTRLTVL.